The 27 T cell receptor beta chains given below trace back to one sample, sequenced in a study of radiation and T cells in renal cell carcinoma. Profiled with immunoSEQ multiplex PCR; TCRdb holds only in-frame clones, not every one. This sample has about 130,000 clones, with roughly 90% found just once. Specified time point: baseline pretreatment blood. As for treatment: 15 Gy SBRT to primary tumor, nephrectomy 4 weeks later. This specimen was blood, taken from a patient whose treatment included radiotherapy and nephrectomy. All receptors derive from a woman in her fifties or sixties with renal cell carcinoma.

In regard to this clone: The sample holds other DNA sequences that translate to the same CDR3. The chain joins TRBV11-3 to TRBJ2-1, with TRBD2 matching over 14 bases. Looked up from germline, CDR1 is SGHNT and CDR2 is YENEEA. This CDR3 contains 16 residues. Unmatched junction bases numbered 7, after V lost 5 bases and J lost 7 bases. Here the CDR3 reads CASSLGLAGGKNEQFF. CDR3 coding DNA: TGTGCCAGCAGCCTTGGACTAGCGGGGGGCAAAAATGAGCAGTTCTTC.

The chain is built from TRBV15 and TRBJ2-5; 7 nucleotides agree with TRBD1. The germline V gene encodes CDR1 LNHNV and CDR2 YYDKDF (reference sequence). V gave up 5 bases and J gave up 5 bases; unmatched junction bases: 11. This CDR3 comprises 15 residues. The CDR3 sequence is CATSPQQGVWETQYF. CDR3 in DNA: TGTGCCACCAGCCCCCAGCAGGGGGTATGGGAGACCCAGTACTTC.

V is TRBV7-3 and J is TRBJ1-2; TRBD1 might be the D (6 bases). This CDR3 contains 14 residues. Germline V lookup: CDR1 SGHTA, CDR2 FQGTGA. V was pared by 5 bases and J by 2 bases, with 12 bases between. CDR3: CASSSQTGNYGYTF. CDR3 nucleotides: TGTGCCAGCAGCAGCCAAACAGGGAACTATGGCTACACCTTC.

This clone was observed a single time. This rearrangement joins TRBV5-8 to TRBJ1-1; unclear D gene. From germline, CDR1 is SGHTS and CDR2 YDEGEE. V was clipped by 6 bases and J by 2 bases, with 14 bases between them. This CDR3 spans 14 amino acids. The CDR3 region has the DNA TGTGCCAGCACCCCCTTGAGAAGCAACACTGAAGCTTTCTTT. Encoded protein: CASTPLRSNTEAFF.

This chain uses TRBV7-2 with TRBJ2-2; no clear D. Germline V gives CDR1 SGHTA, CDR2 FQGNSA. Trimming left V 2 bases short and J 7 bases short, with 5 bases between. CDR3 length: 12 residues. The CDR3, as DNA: TGTGCCAGCAGCTTACTTGGCGGGGAGCTGTTTTTT. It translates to CASSLLGGELFF.

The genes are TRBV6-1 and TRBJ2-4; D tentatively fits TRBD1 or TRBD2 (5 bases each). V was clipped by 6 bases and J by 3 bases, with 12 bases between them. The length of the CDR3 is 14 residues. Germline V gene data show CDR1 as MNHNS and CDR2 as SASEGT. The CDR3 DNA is TGTGCCAGCAGGGGGCTGGGGGTCAAAAACATTCAGTACTTC. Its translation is CASRGLGVKNIQYF.

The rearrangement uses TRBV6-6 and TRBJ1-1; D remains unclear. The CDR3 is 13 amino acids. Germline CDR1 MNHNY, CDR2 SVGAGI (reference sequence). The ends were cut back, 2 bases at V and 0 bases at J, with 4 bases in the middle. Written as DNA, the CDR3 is TGTGCCAGCAGTTACAGGATGAACACTGAAGCTTTCTTT. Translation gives CASSYRMNTEAFF.

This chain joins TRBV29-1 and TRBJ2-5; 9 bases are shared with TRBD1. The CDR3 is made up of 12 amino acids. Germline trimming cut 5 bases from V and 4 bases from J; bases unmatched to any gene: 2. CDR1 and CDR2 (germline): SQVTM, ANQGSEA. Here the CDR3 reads CSVKQGAETQYF. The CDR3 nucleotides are TGCAGCGTTAAACAGGGGGCAGAGACCCAGTACTTC.

The CDR3 is CASSGRTESEAFF. CDR3 DNA: TGTGCCAGCAGTGGCCGGACAGAATCTGAAGCTTTCTTT. The chain recombines TRBV6-1 with TRBJ1-1, with D possibly matching TRBD1 (6 bases). The V end lost 4 bases, the J end lost 6 bases, and 12 bases lay between the germline ends. Germline values: CDR1 MNHNS, CDR2 SASEGT. The CDR3 consists of 13 residues.

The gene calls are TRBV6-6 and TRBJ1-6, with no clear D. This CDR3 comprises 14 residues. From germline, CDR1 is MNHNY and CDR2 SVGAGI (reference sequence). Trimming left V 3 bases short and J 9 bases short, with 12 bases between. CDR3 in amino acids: CASSYSPGGSPLHF. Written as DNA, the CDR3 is TGTGCCAGCAGTTATTCCCCGGGAGGTTCACCCCTCCACTTT.

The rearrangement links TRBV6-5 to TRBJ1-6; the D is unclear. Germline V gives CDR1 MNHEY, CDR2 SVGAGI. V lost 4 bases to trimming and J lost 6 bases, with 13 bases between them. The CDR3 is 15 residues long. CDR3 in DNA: TGTGCCAGCAGTTCCTTCTACCACCGTAATTCACCCCTCCACTTT. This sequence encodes CASSSFYHRNSPLHF.

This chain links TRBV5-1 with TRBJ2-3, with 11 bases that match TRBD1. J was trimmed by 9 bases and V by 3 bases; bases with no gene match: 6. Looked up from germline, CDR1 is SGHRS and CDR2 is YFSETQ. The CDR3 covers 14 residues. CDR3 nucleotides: TGCGCCAGCAGCTGGACAGGGGGCGCAGGCACGCAGTATTTT. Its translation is CASSWTGGAGTQYF.

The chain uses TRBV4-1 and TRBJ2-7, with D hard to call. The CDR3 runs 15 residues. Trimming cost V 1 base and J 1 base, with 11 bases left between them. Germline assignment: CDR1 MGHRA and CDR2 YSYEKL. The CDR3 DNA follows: TGCGCCAGCAGCCAAGCGGCCGGGCAGTCCTACGAGCAGTACTTC. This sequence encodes CASSQAAGQSYEQYF.

CDR3 nucleotides: TGTGCCAGTAGTATATGGAGTATCAATGAGCAGTTCTTC. It is translated as CASSIWSINEQFF. The genes are TRBV19 and TRBJ2-1; unclear D gene. This CDR3 contains 13 residues. V was trimmed by 2 bases and J by 6 bases, leaving 8 bases between them. In germline, CDR1 is LNHDA, CDR2 SQIVND (reference sequence).

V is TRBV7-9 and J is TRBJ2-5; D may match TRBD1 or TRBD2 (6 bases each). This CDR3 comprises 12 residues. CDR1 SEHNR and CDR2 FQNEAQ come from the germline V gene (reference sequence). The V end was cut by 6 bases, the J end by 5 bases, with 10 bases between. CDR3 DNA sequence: TGTGCCAGCAGGAGGGGGGATGAGACCCAGTACTTC. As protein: CASRRGDETQYF.

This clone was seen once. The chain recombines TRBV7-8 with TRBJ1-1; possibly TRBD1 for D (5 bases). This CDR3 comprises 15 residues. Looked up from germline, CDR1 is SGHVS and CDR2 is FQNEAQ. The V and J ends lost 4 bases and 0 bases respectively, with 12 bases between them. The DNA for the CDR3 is TGTGCCAGCAGCTCCACAGGCGGACTGAACACTGAAGCTTTCTTT. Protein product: CASSSTGGLNTEAFF.

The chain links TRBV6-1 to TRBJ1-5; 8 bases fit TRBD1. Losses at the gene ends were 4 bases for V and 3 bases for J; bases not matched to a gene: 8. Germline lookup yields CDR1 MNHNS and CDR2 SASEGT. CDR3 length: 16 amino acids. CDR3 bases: TGTGCCAGCAGTGCTCTGACAGGGGAGGTCAATCAGCCCCAGCATTTT. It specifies CASSALTGEVNQPQHF.

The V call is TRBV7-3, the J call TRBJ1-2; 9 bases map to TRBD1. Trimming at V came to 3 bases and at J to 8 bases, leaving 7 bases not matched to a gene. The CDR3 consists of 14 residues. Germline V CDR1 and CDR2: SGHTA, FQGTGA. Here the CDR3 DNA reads TGTGCCAGCAGCTTGACACAGGGGGCGCAAGGCTACACCTTC. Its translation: CASSLTQGAQGYTF.

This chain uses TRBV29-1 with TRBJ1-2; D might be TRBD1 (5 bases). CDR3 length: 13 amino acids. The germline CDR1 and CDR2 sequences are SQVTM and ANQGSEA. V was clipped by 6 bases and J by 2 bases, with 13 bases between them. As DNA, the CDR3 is TGCAGCGTCGGTGGGGGACGGAACTATGGCTACACCTTC. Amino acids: CSVGGGRNYGYTF. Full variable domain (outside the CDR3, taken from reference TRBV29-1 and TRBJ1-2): SAVISQKPSRDICQRGTSLTIQCQVDSQVTMMFWYRQQPGQSLTLIATANQGSEATYESGFVIDKFPISRPNLTFSTLTVSNMSPEDSSIYLCSVGGGRNYGYTFGSGTRLTVV.

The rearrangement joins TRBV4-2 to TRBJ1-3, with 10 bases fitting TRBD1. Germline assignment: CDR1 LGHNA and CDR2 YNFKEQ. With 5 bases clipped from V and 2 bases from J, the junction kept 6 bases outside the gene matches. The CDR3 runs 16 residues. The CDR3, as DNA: TGTGCCAGCAGCGCCCGGGACAGGGGCCCTGGAAACACCATATATTTT. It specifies CASSARDRGPGNTIYF.

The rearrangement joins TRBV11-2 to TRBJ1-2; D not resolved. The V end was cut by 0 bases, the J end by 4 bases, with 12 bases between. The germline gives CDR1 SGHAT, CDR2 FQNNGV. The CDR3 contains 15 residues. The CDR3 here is CASSLEFGISYGYTF. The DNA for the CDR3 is TGTGCCAGCAGCTTAGAATTCGGCATAAGCTATGGCTACACCTTC. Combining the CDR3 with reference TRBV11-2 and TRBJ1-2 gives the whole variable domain EAGVAQSPRYKIIEKRQSVAFWCNPISGHATLYWYQQILGQGPKLLIQFQNNGVVDDSQLPKDRFSAERLKGVDSTLKIQPAKLEDSAVYLCASSLEFGISYGYTFGSGTRLTVV.

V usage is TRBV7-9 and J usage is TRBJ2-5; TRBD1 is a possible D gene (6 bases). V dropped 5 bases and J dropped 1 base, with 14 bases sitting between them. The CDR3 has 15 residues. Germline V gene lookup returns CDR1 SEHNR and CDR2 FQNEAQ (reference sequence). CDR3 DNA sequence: TGTGCCAGCAGCCATTGGGACACGGCCCAAGAGACCCAGTACTTC. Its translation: CASSHWDTAQETQYF. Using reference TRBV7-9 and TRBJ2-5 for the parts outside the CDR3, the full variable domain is DTGVSQNPRHKITKRGQNVTFRCDPISEHNRLYWYRQTLGQGPEFLTYFQNEAQLEKSRLLSDRFSAERPKGSFSTLEIQRTEQGDSAMYLCASSHWDTAQETQYFGPGTRLLVL.

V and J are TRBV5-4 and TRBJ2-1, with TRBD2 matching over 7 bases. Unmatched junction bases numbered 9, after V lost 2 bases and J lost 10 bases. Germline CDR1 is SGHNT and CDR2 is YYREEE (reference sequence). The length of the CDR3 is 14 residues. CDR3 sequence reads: CASSFPPGGGEQFF. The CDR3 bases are TGTGCCAGCAGCTTCCCTCCGGGGGGAGGAGAGCAGTTCTTC.

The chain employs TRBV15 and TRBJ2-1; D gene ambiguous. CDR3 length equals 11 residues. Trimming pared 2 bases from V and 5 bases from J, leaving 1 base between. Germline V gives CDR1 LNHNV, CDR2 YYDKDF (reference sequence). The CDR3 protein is CATSRNNEQFF. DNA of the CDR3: TGTGCCACCAGCAGAAACAATGAGCAGTTCTTC.

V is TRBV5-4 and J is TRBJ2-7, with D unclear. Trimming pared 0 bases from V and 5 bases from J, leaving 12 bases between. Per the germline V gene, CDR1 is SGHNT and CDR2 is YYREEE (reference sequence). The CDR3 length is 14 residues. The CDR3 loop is CASSLGLSQDEQYF. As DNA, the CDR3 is TGTGCCAGCAGCTTGGGACTGTCGCAGGACGAGCAGTACTTC.

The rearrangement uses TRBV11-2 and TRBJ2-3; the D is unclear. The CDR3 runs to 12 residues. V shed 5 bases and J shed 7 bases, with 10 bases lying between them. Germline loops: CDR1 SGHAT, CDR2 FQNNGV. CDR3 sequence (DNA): TGTGCCAGCAGCCCCTCCCTGAATACGCAGTATTTT. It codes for CASSPSLNTQYF. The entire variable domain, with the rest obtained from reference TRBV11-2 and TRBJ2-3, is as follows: EAGVAQSPRYKIIEKRQSVAFWCNPISGHATLYWYQQILGQGPKLLIQFQNNGVVDDSQLPKDRFSAERLKGVDSTLKIQPAKLEDSAVYLCASSPSLNTQYFGPGTRLTVL.

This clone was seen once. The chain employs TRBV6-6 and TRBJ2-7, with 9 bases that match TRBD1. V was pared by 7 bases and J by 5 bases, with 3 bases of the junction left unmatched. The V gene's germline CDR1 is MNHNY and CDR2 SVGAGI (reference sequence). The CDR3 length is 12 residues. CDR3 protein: CASTDRGHEQYF. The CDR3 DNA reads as TGTGCCAGCACGGACAGGGGCCACGAGCAGTACTTC.